This TCR beta chain was obtained from a study of response to subunit inactivated influenza vaccine. Findings and limits, study-wide: T cells newly recruited by each seasonal influenza vaccination are few, the authors suggested.

In its sample, this clonotype was seen many times. Its antigen remains unidentified. V trimming: 4 bases; J trimming: 9 bases; junction bases outside the gene matches: 10. Germline V lookup: CDR1 DFQATT, CDR2 SNEGSKA (reference sequence). This CDR3 has 14 amino acids. TCRdb reprocessed the RT-PCR reads via MiXCR and lists one record per CDR3 protein. The sample lists about 480,000 distinct CDR3 sequences, 10% to 15% seen once, with around 13% in the top ten. Sample: PBMCs from blood, taken roughly 47 days after vaccination. The receptor was isolated from a middle-aged man who received an inactivated influenza vaccine. The V and J genes are TRBV20-1 and TRBJ2-1, with 9 bases matching TRBD1. The CDR3, as DNA: TGCAGTGCTACGGACAGGGGTGTATTTAGTGAGCAGTTCTTC. Residues: CSATDRGVFSEQFF.